This T cell receptor beta chain was documented in a study of somatic mutations in cytotoxic T cells in rheumatoid arthritis. CD4+ cells and CD8+ cells were each obtained through positive magnetic bead selection, and their purity was assessed by flow cytometry. Only in-frame clones appear in the TCRdb table, and some are missing; sequencing was by immunoSEQ multiplex PCR. The sample has 9,500 to 15,000 clones, 80% seen once. The CDR3 is made up of 14 amino acids. Germline loops: CDR1 MGHRA, CDR2 YSYEKL. V was shortened by 4 bases and J by 6 bases, with 15 bases between the two germline ends. What was sequenced was CD8+ T cells sorted from blood. This clonotype was sampled from a man aged 45-65 years in good health. The gene calls are TRBV4-1 and TRBJ1-1; a possible D gene is TRBD1 (6 bases). The CDR3 reads CASSPSGAPPEAFF. Here the CDR3 DNA reads TGCGCCAGCAGCCCTTCAGGGGCCCCCCCTGAAGCTTTCTTT.